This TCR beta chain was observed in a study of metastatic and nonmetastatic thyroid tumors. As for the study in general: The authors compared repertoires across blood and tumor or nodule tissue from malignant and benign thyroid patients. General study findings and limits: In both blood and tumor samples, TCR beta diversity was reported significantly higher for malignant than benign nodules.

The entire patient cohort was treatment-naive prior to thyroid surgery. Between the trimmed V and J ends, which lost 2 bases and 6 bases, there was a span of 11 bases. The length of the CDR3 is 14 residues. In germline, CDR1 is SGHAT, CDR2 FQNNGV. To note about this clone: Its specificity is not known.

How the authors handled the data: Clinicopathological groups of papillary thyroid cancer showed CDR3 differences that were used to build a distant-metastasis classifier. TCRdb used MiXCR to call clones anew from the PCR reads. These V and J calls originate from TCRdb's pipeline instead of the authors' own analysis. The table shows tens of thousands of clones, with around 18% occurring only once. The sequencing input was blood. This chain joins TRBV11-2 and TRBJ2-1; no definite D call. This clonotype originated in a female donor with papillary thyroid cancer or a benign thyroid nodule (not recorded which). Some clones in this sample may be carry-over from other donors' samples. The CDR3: CASSLIAGSNEQFF. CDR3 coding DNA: TGTGCCAGCAGCTTAATCGCAGGCTCCAATGAGCAGTTCTTC.